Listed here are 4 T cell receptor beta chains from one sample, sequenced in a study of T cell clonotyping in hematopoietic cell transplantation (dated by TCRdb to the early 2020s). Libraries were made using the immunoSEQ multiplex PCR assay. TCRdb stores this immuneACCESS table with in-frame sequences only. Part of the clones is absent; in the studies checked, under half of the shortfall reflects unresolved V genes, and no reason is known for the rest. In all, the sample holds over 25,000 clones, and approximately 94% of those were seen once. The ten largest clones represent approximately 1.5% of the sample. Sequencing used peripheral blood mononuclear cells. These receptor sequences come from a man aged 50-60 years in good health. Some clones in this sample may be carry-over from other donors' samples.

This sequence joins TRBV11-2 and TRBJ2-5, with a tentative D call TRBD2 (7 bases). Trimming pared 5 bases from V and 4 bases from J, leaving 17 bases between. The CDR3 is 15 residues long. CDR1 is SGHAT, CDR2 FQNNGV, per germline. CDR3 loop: CASSVGGALLETQYF. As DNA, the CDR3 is TGTGCCAGCAGCGTTGGGGGGGCCCTCTTAGAGACCCAGTACTTC. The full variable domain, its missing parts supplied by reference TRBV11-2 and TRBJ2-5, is EAGVAQSPRYKIIEKRQSVAFWCNPISGHATLYWYQQILGQGPKLLIQFQNNGVVDDSQLPKDRFSAERLKGVDSTLKIQPAKLEDSAVYLCASSVGGALLETQYFGPGTRLLVL.

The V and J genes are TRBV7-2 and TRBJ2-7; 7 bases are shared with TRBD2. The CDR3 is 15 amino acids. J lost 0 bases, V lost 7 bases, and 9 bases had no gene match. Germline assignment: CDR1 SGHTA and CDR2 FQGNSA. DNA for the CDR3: TGTGCCAGCACCGTCGGCGGGGGAATCTCCTACGAGCAGTACTTC. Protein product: CASTVGGGISYEQYF.

CDR3 DNA: TGTGCCAGCAGCCAAGATCAATCCGGCCGTCAAGGGATCCACTTT. Encoded protein: CASSQDQSGRQGIHF. This chain joins TRBV4-2 and TRBJ1-6; no firm D call. Between the trimmed V and J ends, which lost 0 bases and 17 bases, there was a span of 20 bases. The length of the CDR3 is 15 residues. Germline V CDR1 and CDR2: LGHNA, YNFKEQ.

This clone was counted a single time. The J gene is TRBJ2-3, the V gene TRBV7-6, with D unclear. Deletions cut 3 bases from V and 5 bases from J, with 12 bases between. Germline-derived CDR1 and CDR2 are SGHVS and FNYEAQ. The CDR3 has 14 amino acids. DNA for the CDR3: TGTGCCAGCAGCTTGAGCCTTGTGGTAGATACGCAGTATTTT. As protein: CASSLSLVVDTQYF.